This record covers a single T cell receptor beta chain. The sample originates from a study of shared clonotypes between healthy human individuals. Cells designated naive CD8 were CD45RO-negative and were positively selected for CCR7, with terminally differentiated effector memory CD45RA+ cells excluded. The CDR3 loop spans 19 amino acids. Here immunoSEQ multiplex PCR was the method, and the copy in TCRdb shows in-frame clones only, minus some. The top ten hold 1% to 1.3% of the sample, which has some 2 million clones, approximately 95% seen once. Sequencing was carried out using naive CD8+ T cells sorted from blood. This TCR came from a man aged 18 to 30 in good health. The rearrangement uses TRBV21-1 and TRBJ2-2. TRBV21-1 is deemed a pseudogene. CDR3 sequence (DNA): TGTGCCAGCAGCCCCCGAGGTGGGATCGGGACCTGGTATAGGGGGGAGCTGTTTTTT. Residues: CASSPRGGIGTWYRGELFF.